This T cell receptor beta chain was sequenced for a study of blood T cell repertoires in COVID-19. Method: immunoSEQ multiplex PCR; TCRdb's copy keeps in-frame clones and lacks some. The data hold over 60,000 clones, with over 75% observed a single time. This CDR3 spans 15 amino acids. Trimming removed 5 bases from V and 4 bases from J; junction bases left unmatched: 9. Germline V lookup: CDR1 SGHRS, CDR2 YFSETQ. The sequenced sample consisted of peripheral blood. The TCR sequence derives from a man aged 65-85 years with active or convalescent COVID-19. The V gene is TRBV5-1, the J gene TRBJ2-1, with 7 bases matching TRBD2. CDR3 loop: CASRRSSGNYNEQFF. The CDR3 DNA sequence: TGCGCCAGCAGGAGGTCCAGCGGGAATTACAATGAGCAGTTCTTC.